The 20 T cell receptor beta chains below come from one sample, sequenced in a study of CD8 T cells in ankylosing spondylitis. TCRdb re-analysed the 5' RACE reads in MiXCR, keeping a single row per CDR3 protein. The sample lists tens of thousands of distinct CDR3 sequences, around 30% occurring once. Sequencing input: blood, either unsorted or a sorted T cell fraction (not recorded which). These receptors were collected from a male donor with ankylosing spondylitis or in good health (not recorded which).

This clonotype was seen a few times. The chain employs TRBV20-1 and TRBJ2-3; TRBD2 aligns across 8 bases. Trimming took 3 bases from V and 5 from J; bases not matched to a gene: 7. Germline CDR1 DFQATT, CDR2 SNEGSKA (reference sequence). This CDR3 spans 14 amino acids. CDR3 amino acids: CSASPAGEGDTQYF. CDR3 DNA sequence: TGCAGTGCTAGTCCAGCGGGAGAGGGAGATACGCAGTATTTT.

This clonotype was counted a few times. The chain joins TRBV7-2 to TRBJ1-1; no firm D call. The CDR3 extends over 13 amino acids. Germline CDR1 SGHTA, CDR2 FQGNSA. Deletions cut 7 bases from V and 0 bases from J, with 9 bases between. The CDR3 DNA sequence: TGTGCCAGCACTCTTTCCCTGAACACTGAAGCTTTCTTT. Its translation is CASTLSLNTEAFF.

V gene TRBV2 combines with J gene TRBJ1-1; possible D gene TRBD1, 6 bases. The V gene lost 3 bases and the J gene lost 2 bases, with 10 bases spanning the gap. The length of the CDR3 is 14 residues. The germline V gene has CDR1 SNHLY and CDR2 FYNNEI. In DNA, the CDR3 is TGTGCCAGCAGTGACAGGGGACCAAACACTGAAGCTTTCTTT. Amino acids: CASSDRGPNTEAFF.

This clonotype was seen only a few times. The chain has TRBV5-1 and TRBJ1-1; D is unresolved. CDR3 length equals 16 residues. CDR1 and CDR2 from the germline V gene are SGHRS and YFSETQ. V shed 0 bases and J shed 5 bases, with 17 bases lying between them. In DNA, the CDR3 is TGCGCCAGCAGCTTGGCCCCCTCAGGACCGGAGACTGAAGCTTTCTTT. It encodes CASSLAPSGPETEAFF.

The chain has TRBV7-3 and TRBJ2-1; D is uncertain. The germline V gene has CDR1 SGHTA and CDR2 FQGTGA. V dropped 0 bases and J dropped 0 bases, with 3 bases sitting between them. There are 14 residues in the CDR3. The CDR3 DNA follows: TGTGCCAGCAGCTTAACTAGCTCCTACAATGAGCAGTTCTTC. It is translated as CASSLTSSYNEQFF. Full variable domain (remainder filled in from reference TRBV7-3 and TRBJ2-1): GAGVSQTPSNKVTEKGKYVELRCDPISGHTALYWYRQSLGQGPEFLIYFQGTGAADDSGLPNDRFFAVRPEGSVSTLKIQRTERGDSAVYLCASSLTSSYNEQFFGPGTRLTVL.

This clonotype was seen a handful of times. This chain links TRBV15 with TRBJ2-1; 10 nucleotides match TRBD2. This CDR3 is 16 amino acids long. Germline assignment: CDR1 LNHNV and CDR2 YYDKDF (reference sequence). V was pared by 1 base and J by 7 bases, with 7 bases of the junction left unmatched. The CDR3 nucleotides are TGTGCCACCAGCAGAGTTGGAACTAGCGGGACTAATGAGCAGTTCTTC. Its protein is CATSRVGTSGTNEQFF.

This clonotype was counted ten times or more. The gene calls are TRBV20-1 and TRBJ1-5, with D unresolved. Germline V gene data show CDR1 as DFQATT and CDR2 as SNEGSKA (reference sequence). Trimming pared 3 bases from V and 1 base from J, leaving 10 bases between. This CDR3 is 14 amino acids long. CDR3 in DNA: TGCAGTGCTAGGTCGGAGGGAAGCAATCAGCCCCAGCATTTT. It yields the protein CSARSEGSNQPQHF.

The chain recombines TRBV7-2 with TRBJ2-3; unclear D gene. The length of the CDR3 is 13 residues. Germline assignment: CDR1 SGHTA and CDR2 FQGNSA. Trimming removed 1 base at V and 6 bases at J, with 8 bases between. CDR3 in amino acids: CASSLDMGDTQYF. For the CDR3, the DNA is TGTGCCAGCAGCTTAGATATGGGGGATACGCAGTATTTT.

The chain uses TRBV3-1 and TRBJ2-1; 9 bases map to TRBD2. J lost 8 bases, V lost 2 bases, and 7 bases had no gene match. This CDR3 is built from 15 residues. Germline V gene data show CDR1 as LGHDT and CDR2 as YNNKEL (reference sequence). CDR3 in amino acids: CASSQPAGGIYEQFF. The CDR3 DNA reads TGTGCCAGCAGCCAACCAGCGGGAGGAATCTATGAGCAGTTCTTC.

This clonotype has more than one count but fewer than ten. The chain is built from TRBV7-9 and TRBJ2-6; D gene uncertain. CDR3 length: 16 residues. CDR1 is SEHNR, CDR2 FQNEAQ, per germline (reference sequence). V was trimmed by 2 bases and J by 3 bases, leaving 11 bases between them. The CDR3 DNA follows: TGTGCCAGCAGCTTACCGACTGTGAGTGGGGCCAACGTCCTGACTTTC. Protein: CASSLPTVSGANVLTF.

A few counts support this clonotype. This chain uses TRBV20-1 with TRBJ1-2; TRBD1 matches at 7 bases. From germline, CDR1 is DFQATT and CDR2 SNEGSKA (reference sequence). V gave up 5 bases and J gave up 3 bases; unmatched junction bases: 6. The CDR3 is 13 residues long. Here the CDR3 reads CSALDRADYGYTF. CDR3 sequence (DNA): TGCAGTGCTTTAGACAGGGCAGACTATGGCTACACCTTC.

This clonotype came up a few times. The V and J genes are TRBV5-1 and TRBJ2-2; 11 bases agree with TRBD2. This CDR3 has 16 residues. J lost 4 bases, V lost 4 bases, and 6 bases had no gene match. Germline V gives CDR1 SGHRS, CDR2 YFSETQ. The CDR3 protein is CASSPGTSGGTGELFF. The CDR3 DNA sequence: TGCGCCAGCAGCCCCGGGACTAGCGGCGGCACCGGGGAGCTGTTTTTT.

The chain couples TRBV6-1 to TRBJ1-3; D is possibly TRBD1 (5 bases). Germline V lookup: CDR1 MNHNS, CDR2 SASEGT. This CDR3 region has 17 residues. Trimming cost V 2 bases and J 0 bases, with 14 bases left between them. The CDR3 bases are TGTGCCAGCAGTGAAATCTCAGGACAACTCTCTGGAAACACCATATATTTT. Protein sequence: CASSEISGQLSGNTIYF.

The V and J genes are TRBV7-9 and TRBJ1-3; no definite D call. CDR1 and CDR2 from the germline V gene are SEHNR and FQNEAQ (reference sequence). The CDR3 contains 16 residues. V gave up 2 bases and J gave up 2 bases, with 13 bases separating them. As DNA, the CDR3 is TGTGCCAGCAGCTTATTGGCACCCCAGGCTGGAAACACCATATATTTT. Amino acids: CASSLLAPQAGNTIYF.

In its sample, this clonotype was seen a few times. The chain couples TRBV7-9 to TRBJ2-5; the D gene could be TRBD1 or TRBD2 (7 bases each). The germline V gene encodes CDR1 SEHNR and CDR2 FQNEAQ (reference sequence). With 8 bases removed from V and 5 bases from J, the gap between germline ends came to 12 bases. The CDR3 is 12 residues long. CDR3 bases: TGTGCCAGCGGGACAGCGGGGGAGACCCAGTACTTC. Translated: CASGTAGETQYF.

This clonotype was seen a handful of times. The chain combines TRBV20-1 with TRBJ1-1; tentatively, D is TRBD1 (5 bases). The CDR3 consists of 12 residues. Germline V gene sequence: CDR1 DFQATT, CDR2 SNEGSKA (reference sequence). V shed 7 bases and J shed 1 base, with 10 bases lying between them. In DNA, the CDR3 is TGCAGTGGCGGGGCAGGGAACACTGAAGCTTTCTTT. Translated, it gives CSGGAGNTEAFF.

The table lists this clonotype with a few counts. The chain links TRBV12-3 or TRBV12-4 to TRBJ2-3; maybe TRBD2 (6 bases). Deletions cut 3 bases from V and 0 bases from J, with 10 bases between. This CDR3 has 15 residues. CDR3: CASSFGAGSTDTQYF. CDR3 nucleotide sequence: TGTGCCAGCAGTTTTGGGGCGGGAAGCACAGATACGCAGTATTTT.

The V gene is TRBV5-6, the J gene TRBJ2-7; maybe TRBD2 (6 bases). The CDR3 has 15 residues. Trimming pared 6 bases from V and 7 bases from J, leaving 23 bases between. Germline lookup yields CDR1 SGHDT and CDR2 YYEEEE. The DNA for the CDR3 is TGTGCCAGCACCAAACAAACCGGGCTAGCGAGGGAGCAGTACTTC. Translating gives CASTKQTGLAREQYF.

There are a few counts of this clonotype. The chain recombines TRBV10-1 with TRBJ2-1; a weak D match, TRBD2 (5 bases). CDR1 WNHNN and CDR2 SYGVQD come from the germline V gene (reference sequence). CDR3 length: 15 residues. V was clipped by 3 bases and J by 0 bases, with 9 bases between them. The CDR3 coding sequence is TGCGCCAGCAGTGAAGTGGGGAGCTCCTACAATGAGCAGTTCTTC. Its protein is CASSEVGSSYNEQFF.

The count of this clonotype is one. This chain links TRBV7-9 with TRBJ1-4; 10 bases are shared with TRBD1. V shed 6 bases, J shed 8 bases, and the junction held 6 bases outside the gene matches. CDR1 SEHNR and CDR2 FQNEAQ come from the germline V gene (reference sequence). This CDR3 has 14 residues. The CDR3 DNA reads as TGTGCCAGCAGTCCCGGGACAGGGGTGGAAAAACTGTTTTTT. It codes for CASSPGTGVEKLFF.